This TCR beta chain was sequenced for a study of tumor and adjacent non-tumor tissue in lung cancer. The overall study: Histology: about twelve adenocarcinoma, a couple of squamous cell carcinoma, 1 small cell lung cancer. On average, productive TCRbeta reads reached about 4.4 million per sample.

Looked up from germline, CDR1 is SGHAT and CDR2 is FQNNGV. This CDR3 is built from 15 residues. A modified ARM-PCR protocol with three rounds of nested PCR amplified TCRbeta. MiXCR, applied by TCRdb to the multiplex PCR reads, yields one record per CDR3 protein. Here the sample spans about 75,000 distinct CDR3 sequences, 65% to 75% being singletons. Notes on the study in general: Top 100 clones took a larger repertoire share in normal lung.

RNA was extracted from bulk tissue without any cell sorting. More than 3 cm separated this lung sample from the edge of the tumor. Remarks on this clonotype: Its antigen is not known. Its ends do not fully match the called genes, so a read error is possible.

The V call is TRBV11-2, the J call TRBJ2-7; 9 positions match TRBD1. The sample taken for sequencing was distant non-tumor lung tissue. This receptor was identified in a woman in her 50s with non-small cell lung cancer. CDR3 nucleotide sequence: TGCGCTAGCATCTTCAGGACAGGGGTTACCTACGAGCAGTACTTC. Translating gives CASIFRTGVTYEQYF.